This T cell receptor beta chain was found in a study of blood T cell repertoires in COVID-19. This clone was counted between two and nine times. Looked up from germline, CDR1 is LGHDT and CDR2 is YNNKEL (reference sequence). The CDR3 is 19 amino acids. Trimming removed 0 bases from V and 5 bases from J, with 24 bases in between. Per the original data handling: Reference gene primers were amplified, and this amplification served to estimate nucleated cell counts. Method: immunoSEQ multiplex PCR; TCRdb's copy keeps in-frame clones and lacks some. From that table come the V and J calls and clone size; the DNA was used to work out D and trimming. The sample holds around 320,000 clones, about 82% seen once.

Sequencing input: peripheral blood. This chain links TRBV3-1 (or the pseudogene TRBV3-2) with TRBJ2-3, with D uncertain. The clonotype was recovered from a human donor in a cohort sampled during active COVID-19. Here the CDR3 DNA reads TGTGCCAGCAGCCAAGAACCTCCTGTTGTAGCCTCTGTCCGAGATACGCAGTATTTT. It encodes CASSQEPPVVASVRDTQYF.